This TCR beta chain was recovered during a study of blood T cell repertoires in COVID-19 (dated by TCRdb to the early 2020s). For the study in its entirety: Samples from collaborators originated in the United States, Italy and Spain and spanned both the acute and convalescent phases of COVID-19. The prospective study material was composed of cDNA or gDNA derived from T cells, B-cell-depleted T cells, or PBMCs. Deeply sampled blood TCRbeta repertoires from subjects exposed to, actively infected with, or recovered from COVID-19 were included in the dataset. The repertoires were made available in a free public database intended to serve as a resource for research on the immune response to SARS-CoV-2. Samples were obtained from the ongoing ImmuneRACE study (first 160 participants) and from over 1,000 subjects provided by 6 global collaborators. Nearly every sample came with metadata listing a de-identified subject ID, COVID-19 status, age in years and sex. Where available, HLA class I and class II types were obtained from metadata supplied by the sample provider rather than from assay-based typing. The study at large found these results: The quantity of clinical and demographic metadata differed by source and by participant and was supplied without curation.

TCRbeta CDR3 regions were amplified from genomic DNA by means of the immunoSEQ Assay, a bias-controlled multiplex PCR. In the original analysis: Nucleated cell counts per sample were estimated from amplification of reference gene primers within the assay. To quantify the absolute abundance of each unique TCRbeta CDR3 rearrangement, sequence reads were collapsed and filtered. For each sample, productive Simpson clonality was calculated as the square root of Simpson's diversity index over productive rearrangements. TCRdb provides this immuneACCESS table in a form limited to in-frame rearrangements. Some clones are lacking; in checked studies, under half of them reflect an unresolved V gene, and why the rest are absent is not known. V, J and clone size are taken as reported in that table, and D and trimming were inferred from the DNA itself. The sample table records approximately 250,000 clones; almost 85% of these occur just once. The ten largest make up 5.1% of the sample.

One collaborating source in Seattle enrolled patients while the patients were actively infected and followed the patients over time throughout the course of disease. Whole blood was collected in K2EDTA tubes by collaborating institutions according to the institutions' own protocols. Collaborator samples were shipped for TCRbeta analysis as frozen whole blood, isolated PBMCs, or DNA extracted from either sample type. Regarding this clone: Its antigen is not yet known. Base qualities are not recorded, but no much larger clone differs from it by a single base.

The junction shows trimming of 6 bases on V and 7 bases on J, plus 15 bases between the germline ends. For CDR1 and CDR2, the germline V gene (reference sequence) lists MNHNY and SVGAGI. The CDR3, from cysteine to phenylalanine, totals 13 residues. Just the 39-base CDR3 DNA is kept, in frame starting at base 1. This clonotype was sampled from a man aged 50 to 60 with COVID-19, enrolled during active disease. Input material: peripheral blood. Recombination connected TRBV6-6 to TRBJ2-5; the D gene lacks a confident call. CDR3 reads: CASSPSSLGTQYF. The DNA sequence is TGTGCCAGCAGCCCCTCTAGTTTGGGGACCCAGTACTTC.